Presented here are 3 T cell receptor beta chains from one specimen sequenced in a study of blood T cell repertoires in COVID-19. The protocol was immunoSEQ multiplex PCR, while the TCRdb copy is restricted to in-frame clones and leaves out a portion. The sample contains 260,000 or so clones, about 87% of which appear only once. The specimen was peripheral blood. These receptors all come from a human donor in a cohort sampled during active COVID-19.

CDR3 coding DNA: TGTGCCAGCAGTCCGTCAGGGTGGAAAAATTACGAGCAGTACTTC. Translated, it gives CASSPSGWKNYEQYF. This chain joins TRBV28 and TRBJ2-7; D perhaps matches TRBD1 (5 bases). V was shortened by 5 bases and J by 4 bases, with 18 bases between the two germline ends. There are 15 residues in the CDR3. Germline CDR1 is MDHEN and CDR2 is SYDVKM.

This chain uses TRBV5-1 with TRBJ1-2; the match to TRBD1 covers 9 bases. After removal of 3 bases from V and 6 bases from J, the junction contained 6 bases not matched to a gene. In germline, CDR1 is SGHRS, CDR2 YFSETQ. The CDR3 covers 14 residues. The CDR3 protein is CASSSPGTGNGYTF. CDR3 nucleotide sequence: TGCGCCAGCAGCTCTCCCGGGACAGGGAATGGCTACACCTTC.

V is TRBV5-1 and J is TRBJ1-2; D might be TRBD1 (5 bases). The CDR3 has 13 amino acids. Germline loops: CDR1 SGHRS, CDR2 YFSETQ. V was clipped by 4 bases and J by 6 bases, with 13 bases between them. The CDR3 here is CASSRGARNGYTF. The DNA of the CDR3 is TGCGCCAGCAGCCGCGGGGCGCGGAATGGCTACACCTTC.